Listed below are T cell receptor beta chains from one sample, sequenced in a study of technical replicates of blood from a few donors. TCRdb's copy holds only in-frame clones and misses some; the assay was immunoSEQ multiplex PCR. Seen here are more than 75,000 clones, roughly 95% observed once, and the top ten hold 0.37%. Sequencing was carried out using T cells isolated from PBMCs. The receptors were sampled from a human donor in good health. The CDR3 runs from the conserved cysteine through the conserved F or W. Each record gives: D gene, J gene, V gene, clone size, CDR3 protein, CDR3 DNA. The D gene is left open where the match is weak. Some rows mark clone size as missing; the rest say once, few, many or name a class of expanded clone.

>TRBD1|TRBJ1-2|TRBV28|NA
CASSSGQGAPNYGYTF
TGTGCCAGCAGTTCGGGACAGGGGGCACCTAACTATGGCTACACCTTC
>TRBD2|TRBJ2-1|TRBV10-3|few
CAISSLLAGEQFF
TGTGCCATCAGTAGTCTACTAGCGGGAGAACAGTTCTTC
>TRBD1|TRBJ1-2|TRBV12-5|NA
CASGFSGGIYGYTF
TGTGCTAGTGGTTTCTCAGGGGGCATCTATGGCTACACCTTC
>TRBD2|TRBJ2-7|TRBV5-5|NA
CASSSKLAGGDEQYF
TGTGCCAGCAGCTCCAAACTAGCGGGAGGAGACGAGCAGTACTTC
>TRBD2|TRBJ2-3|TRBV4-2|NA
CASSDLGAGGITDTQYF
TGTGCCAGCAGCGACCTAGGTGCGGGAGGGATCACAGATACGCAGTATTTT
>NA|TRBJ1-4|TRBV30|NA
CAWSVRYNEKLFF
TGTGCCTGGAGTGTTCGTTATAATGAAAAACTGTTTTTT
>NA|TRBJ1-1|TRBV27|once
CASSLGDLNTEAFF
TGTGCCAGCAGTTTAGGGGACTTGAACACTGAAGCTTTCTTT
>TRBD2|TRBJ2-3|TRBV11-3|NA
CASSRLAGDLVTQYF
TGTGCCAGCAGTAGACTAGCGGGAGATTTGGTTACGCAGTATTTT
>TRBD2|TRBJ2-7|TRBV5-6|NA
CASSFAAGTSECYEQYF
TGTGCCAGCAGCTTCGCCGCCGGGACTAGCGAATGCTACGAGCAGTACTTC
>TRBD1|TRBJ2-7|TRBV5-5|NA
CASSLVWDSNYEQYF
TGTGCCAGCAGCTTGGTCTGGGACAGTAACTACGAGCAGTACTTC
>TRBD1|TRBJ1-2|TRBV7-2|few
CASSLTGYGYTF
TGTGCCAGCAGCTTGACAGGGTATGGCTACACCTTC
>NA|TRBJ2-7|TRBV2|NA
CASSQLTRSSYEQYF
TGTGCCAGCAGCCAGTTAACACGGAGCTCCTACGAGCAGTACTTC
>NA|TRBJ2-1|TRBV2|once
CASNLAYNEQFF
TGTGCCAGCAATCTGGCATACAATGAGCAGTTCTTC
>NA|TRBJ1-1|TRBV5-4|NA
CASSGSQGTEAFF
TGTGCCAGCAGCGGCAGCCAGGGGACTGAAGCTTTCTTT
>TRBD2|TRBJ2-3|TRBV19|once
CASSIRTSGTDTQYF
TGTGCCAGTAGTATAAGGACTAGCGGCACAGATACGCAGTATTTT
>NA|TRBJ2-1|TRBV19|NA
CASSIVPSSYNEQFF
TGTGCCAGTAGTATAGTTCCGAGTTCCTACAATGAGCAGTTCTTC
>NA|TRBJ2-7|TRBV5-5|NA
CASTRTSAGVRYEQYF
TGTGCCAGCACCCGTACCAGTGCAGGGGTAAGGTACGAGCAGTACTTC
>TRBD1|TRBJ2-7|TRBV30|NA
CAWTFGTGGYEQYF
TGTGCCTGGACCTTCGGGACAGGGGGCTACGAGCAGTACTTC
>TRBD1|TRBJ2-7|TRBV5-1|NA
CASSPQGAYEQYF
TGCGCCAGCAGCCCACAGGGGGCCTACGAGCAGTACTTC
>TRBD1|TRBJ2-5|TRBV11-2|NA
CASSQDRGLETQYF
TGTGCCAGCAGCCAAGACAGGGGGCTAGAGACCCAGTACTTC
>TRBD1|TRBJ1-1|TRBV5-1|NA
CASSGQGKTEAFF
TGCGCCAGCAGTGGACAGGGAAAGACTGAAGCTTTCTTT
>NA|TRBJ2-5|TRBV4-2|NA
CASSQDGGGIIVETQYF
TGTGCCAGCAGCCAAGATGGAGGCGGGATAATTGTAGAGACCCAGTACTTC
>NA|TRBJ2-3|TRBV4-3|NA
CASSLTRGTDTQYF
TGCGCCAGCAGCCTGACGAGGGGCACAGATACGCAGTATTTT
>TRBD1|TRBJ1-2|TRBV18|NA
CASSPGQGNYGYTF
TGTGCCAGCTCACCAGGACAGGGGAACTATGGCTACACCTTC
>TRBD1|TRBJ1-2|TRBV19|NA
CASMGQGAKDGYTF
TGTGCCAGTATGGGACAGGGGGCAAAAGATGGCTACACCTTC
>NA|TRBJ2-7|TRBV27|NA
CASSLGSGSYEQYF
TGTGCCAGCAGTCTAGGATCTGGCTCCTACGAGCAGTACTTC